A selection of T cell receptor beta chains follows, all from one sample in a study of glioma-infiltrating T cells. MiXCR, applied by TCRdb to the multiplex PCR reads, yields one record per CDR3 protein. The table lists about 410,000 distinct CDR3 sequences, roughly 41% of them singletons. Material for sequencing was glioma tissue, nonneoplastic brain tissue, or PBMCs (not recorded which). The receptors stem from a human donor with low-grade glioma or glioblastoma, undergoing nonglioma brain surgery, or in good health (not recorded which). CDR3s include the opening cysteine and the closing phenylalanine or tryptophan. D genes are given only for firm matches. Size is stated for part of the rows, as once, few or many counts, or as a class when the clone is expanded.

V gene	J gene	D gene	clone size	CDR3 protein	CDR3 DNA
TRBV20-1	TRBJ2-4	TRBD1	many	CSARETGVNIQYF	TGCAGTGCTAGAGAAACAGGGGTAAACATTCAGTACTTC
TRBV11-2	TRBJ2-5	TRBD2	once	CASSLASSGSWQETQYF	TGTGCCAGCAGCTTAGCCTCTAGCGGGAGTTGGCAAGAGACCCAGTACTTC
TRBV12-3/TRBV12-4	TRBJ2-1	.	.	CASSLLQTGNEQFF	TGTGCCAGCAGTTTACTACAAACGGGGAATGAGCAGTTCTTC
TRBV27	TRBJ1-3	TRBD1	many	CASSTYRGYSGNTIYF	TGTGCCAGCAGTACCTACAGGGGGTACTCTGGAAACACCATATATTTT
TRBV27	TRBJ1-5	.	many	CASSAVMGNQPQHF	TGTGCCAGCAGTGCCGTGATGGGGAATCAGCCCCAGCATTTT
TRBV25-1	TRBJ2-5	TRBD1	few	CASSSRDREETQYF	TGTGCCAGCAGTAGCCGGGACAGGGAAGAGACCCAGTACTTC
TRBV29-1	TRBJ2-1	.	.	CSVLRGDEQFF	TGCAGCGTCCTTCGTGGCGATGAGCAGTTCTTC
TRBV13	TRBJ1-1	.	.	CASSLQTTGETNTEAFF	TGTGCCAGCAGCTTACAAACAACCGGGGAAACGAACACTGAAGCTTTCTTT
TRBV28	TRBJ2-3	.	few	CASSLRSGTDTQYF	TGTGCCAGCAGTTTGCGTTCCGGCACAGATACGCAGTATTTT
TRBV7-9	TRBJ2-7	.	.	CASSLETGSFYEQYF	TGTGCCAGCAGCTTAGAGACAGGATCGTTTTACGAGCAGTACTTC
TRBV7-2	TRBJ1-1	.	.	CASSLSGGYTEAFF	TGTGCCAGCAGCTTGAGCGGGGGGTATACTGAAGCTTTCTTT
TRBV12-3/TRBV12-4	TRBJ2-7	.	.	CASSLGMVQEKQYF	TGTGCCAGCAGTTTAGGTATGGTACAGGAGAAACAGTACTTC
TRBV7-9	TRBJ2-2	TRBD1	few	CASSPRQGASTGELFF	TGTGCCAGCAGCCCTCGACAGGGGGCGTCCACCGGGGAGCTGTTTTTT
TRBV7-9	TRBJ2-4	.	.	CASKVADCLKNIQYF	TGTGCCAGCAAGGTGGCAGATTGCCTGAAAAACATTCAGTACTTC
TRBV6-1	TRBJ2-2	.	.	CASRTARGTGELFF	TGTGCCAGCAGGACCGCTCGGGGTACCGGGGAGCTGTTTTTT
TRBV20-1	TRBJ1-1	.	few	CSARAVRGNTEAFF	TGCAGTGCTAGAGCGGTGCGAGGGAACACTGAAGCTTTCTTT
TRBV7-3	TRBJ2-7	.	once	CASSYRRDTFYEQYF	TGCGCCAGCAGTTACCGGAGGGATACCTTCTACGAGCAGTACTTC
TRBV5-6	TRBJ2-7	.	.	CASWDLWGEQYF	TGTGCCAGCTGGGATCTTTGGGGCGAGCAGTACTTC
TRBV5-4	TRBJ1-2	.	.	CASSREQQYGYTF	TGTGCCAGCAGCCGGGAGCAGCAATATGGCTACACCTTC
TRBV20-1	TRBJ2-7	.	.	CSASGARGYEQYF	TGCAGTGCTAGTGGGGCCCGCGGGTACGAGCAGTACTTC
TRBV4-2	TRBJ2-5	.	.	CASSQTGQTPGETQYF	TGTGCCAGCAGCCAAACTGGACAGACCCCGGGGGAGACCCAGTACTTC
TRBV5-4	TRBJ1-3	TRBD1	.	CASSVGGQVDSGNTIYF	TGTGCCAGCAGCGTAGGCGGACAGGTGGACTCTGGAAACACCATATATTTT
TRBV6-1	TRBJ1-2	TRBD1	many	CASRTLTGSGYTF	TGTGCCAGCAGGACCCTGACAGGGAGCGGCTACACCTTC
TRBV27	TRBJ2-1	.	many	CASGGWDDYNEQFF	TGTGCCAGCGGGGGGTGGGACGACTACAATGAGCAGTTCTTC
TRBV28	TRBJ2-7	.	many	CASSRASYEQYF	TGTGCCAGCAGTCGGGCTTCCTACGAGCAGTACTTC
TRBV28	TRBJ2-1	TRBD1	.	CASSPWGTGVNEQFF	TGTGCCAGCAGCCCTTGGGGCACAGGGGTAAATGAGCAGTTCTTC
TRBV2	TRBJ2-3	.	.	CASSDRGLTDTQYF	TGTGCCAGCAGTGACCGGGGACTCACAGATACGCAGTATTTT
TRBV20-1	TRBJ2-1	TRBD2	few	CSARDGGRARNEQFF	TGCAGTGCTAGAGATGGCGGGAGGGCCCGTAATGAGCAGTTCTTC
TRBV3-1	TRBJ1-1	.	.	CASSQEPVNTEAFF	TGTGCCAGCAGCCAAGAGCCGGTGAACACTGAAGCTTTCTTT
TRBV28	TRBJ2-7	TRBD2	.	CASSPLLAGEKNEQYF	TGTGCCAGCTCCCCCTTACTAGCGGGAGAGAAGAATGAGCAGTACTTC
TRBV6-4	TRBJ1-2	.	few	CASRGTGLGYTF	TGTGCCAGCAGGGGAACAGGGCTTGGCTACACCTTC
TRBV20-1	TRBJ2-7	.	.	CSAEPGTYDEQYF	TGCAGTGCGGAACCCGGGACTTACGACGAGCAGTACTTC
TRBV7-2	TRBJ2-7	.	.	CASSRTTVPYEQYF	TGTGCCAGCAGCCGGACGACAGTACCCTACGAGCAGTACTTC
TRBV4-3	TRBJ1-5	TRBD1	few	CASSQEYGTEVQPQHF	TGCGCCAGCAGCCAAGAATACGGGACAGAGGTCCAGCCCCAGCATTTT
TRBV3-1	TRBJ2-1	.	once	CASSQEPALQKEQFF	TGTGCCAGCAGCCAAGAACCAGCCCTCCAGAAGGAGCAGTTCTTC
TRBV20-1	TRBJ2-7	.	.	CSARQLGESREQYF	TGCAGTGCTAGACAGTTGGGGGAGTCTCGGGAGCAGTACTTC
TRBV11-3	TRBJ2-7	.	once	CASSLSGNSYEQYF	TGTGCCAGCAGCTTATCGGGGAACTCCTACGAGCAGTACTTC
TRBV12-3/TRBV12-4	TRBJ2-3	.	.	CASSLGGGRSSTDTQYF	TGTGCCAGCAGTTTAGGCGGCGGCAGGTCGAGCACAGATACGCAGTATTTT
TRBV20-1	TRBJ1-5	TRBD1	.	CSAPGDSYQSQHF	TGCAGTGCGCCGGGGGACAGCTATCAGTCCCAGCATTTT
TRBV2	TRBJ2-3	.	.	CASREVAPADTQYF	TGTGCCAGCAGGGAAGTAGCTCCCGCAGATACGCAGTATTTT
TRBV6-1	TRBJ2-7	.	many	CAITETANSYEQYF	TGTGCCATCACCGAAACAGCCAACTCCTACGAGCAGTACTTC
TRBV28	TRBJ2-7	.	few	CASSLIRRDYEQYF	TGTGCCAGCAGTTTAATTCGGAGGGACTACGAGCAGTACTTC
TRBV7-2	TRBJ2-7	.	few	CASSPSLEQYF	TGTGCCAGCAGCCCCTCCCTCGAGCAGTACTTC
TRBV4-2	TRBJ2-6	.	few	CASSQDLGAGANVLTF	TGTGCCAGCAGCCAAGATTTGGGGGCCGGGGCCAACGTCCTGACTTTC
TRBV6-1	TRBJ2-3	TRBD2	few	CASSFRTSSSVDTQYF	TGTGCCAGCAGCTTTCGGACTAGCTCGTCCGTCGATACGCAGTATTTT
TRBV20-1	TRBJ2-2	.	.	CIVSTPRNTGELFF	TGCATTGTTTCGACACCCAGGAACACCGGGGAGCTGTTTTTT
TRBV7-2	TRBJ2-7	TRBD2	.	CASSRTSGPAYEQYF	TGTGCCAGCAGCCGGACTAGCGGGCCCGCCTACGAGCAGTACTTC
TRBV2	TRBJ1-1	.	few	CASTGVMNTEAFF	TGTGCCAGCACAGGGGTAATGAACACTGAAGCTTTCTTT
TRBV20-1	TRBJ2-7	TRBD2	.	CSARTSGSREQYF	TGCAGTGCGCGGACTAGCGGGAGTCGCGAGCAGTACTTC
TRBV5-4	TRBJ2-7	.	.	CASSLAGGEEQYF	TGTGCCAGCAGCTTGGCGGGCGGGGAGGAGCAGTACTTC
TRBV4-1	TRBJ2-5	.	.	CASSQDLAGGGETQYF	TGCGCCAGCAGCCAAGATTTGGCAGGGGGAGGGGAGACCCAGTACTTC
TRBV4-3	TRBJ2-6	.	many	CASSQDASSGANVLTF	TGCGCCAGCAGCCAAGATGCCAGCTCTGGGGCCAACGTCCTGACTTTC
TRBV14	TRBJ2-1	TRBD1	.	CASSPGTGTYNEQFF	TGTGCCAGCAGCCCCGGGACAGGGACGTACAATGAGCAGTTCTTC
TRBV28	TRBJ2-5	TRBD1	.	CARSPGQGFYETQYF	TGTGCCCGCAGTCCGGGACAGGGGTTTTACGAGACCCAGTACTTC
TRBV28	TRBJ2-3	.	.	CASSLPASGSSTDTQYF	TGTGCCAGCAGTTTGCCGGCCTCCGGATCGAGCACAGATACGCAGTATTTT
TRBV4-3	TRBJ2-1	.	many	CASSQPRTGFEQFF	TGCGCCAGCAGCCAACCCCGGACTGGGTTTGAGCAGTTCTTC
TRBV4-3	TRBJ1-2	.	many	CASSQRDGYGYTF	TGCGCCAGCAGCCAACGAGACGGCTATGGCTACACCTTC
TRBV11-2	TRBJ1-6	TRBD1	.	CASSPGQPFLFNSPLHF	TGTGCCAGCAGTCCGGGACAGCCCTTTTTATTTAATTCACCCCTCCACTTT
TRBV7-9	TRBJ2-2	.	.	CASSQPRAGRNTGELFF	TGTGCCAGCAGCCAACCGCGCGCAGGGAGAAACACCGGGGAGCTGTTTTTT